This TCR beta chain was captured in a study of Graves' ophthalmopathy and Graves' hyperthyroidism. Amplified material comprised TCR beta CDR3 regions derived from RNA transcripts. RT-PCR with HTBI primers came first, then second-round multiplex PCR. TCRdb re-called the multiplex PCR reads through MiXCR, storing one row per CDR3 protein. The sample holds around 400,000 distinct CDR3 sequences; approximately 20% are singletons and the top ten take 1.6%. Excluded were patients with other autoimmune diseases, uncontrolled infections, pregnancy or lactation. Patients were diagnosed from clinical symptoms, serum thyroxine, TRAb, thyroid ultrasound and orbital computed tomography. The CDR3 totals 16 residues. Germline assignment: CDR1 MDHEN and CDR2 SYDVKM. V lost 4 bases to trimming and J lost 6 bases; unmatched junction nucleotides: 8. This clonotype was recorded at least ten times.

The chain carries TRBV28 and TRBJ2-2; 10 bases map to TRBD1. Source material: peripheral blood. This clonotype was sampled from a young woman with Graves' ophthalmopathy. The CDR3 DNA follows: TGTGCCAGCAGTTCAATAGACAGGGGGCGCGCCGGGGAGCTGTTTTTT. It yields the protein CASSSIDRGRAGELFF.